This TCR beta chain was captured by sequencing in a study of OX40 agonist ivuxolimab in advanced cancers. Method: immunoSEQ multiplex PCR; TCRdb's copy keeps in-frame clones and lacks some. The sample consists of over 85,000 clones, roughly 88% of them appearing once. With regard to this clone: One end of the junction does not line up with germline, which may come from a read error.

Germline CDR1 is MNHNS and CDR2 is SASEGT. This CDR3 is built from 14 residues. The clonotype was recovered from an adult with an advanced solid tumor such as melanoma, head and neck, liver or kidney cancer. The source material was CD4+ or CD8+ T cells sorted from blood, sampled in a trial of the OX40 agonist ivuxolimab. V is TRBV6-1 and J is TRBJ2-7; 7 bases agree with TRBD1. The CDR3 is CASSEEDRVGYMHF. For the CDR3, the DNA is TGTGCCAGCAGTGAAGAAGACAGGGTGGGATACATGCACTTC.